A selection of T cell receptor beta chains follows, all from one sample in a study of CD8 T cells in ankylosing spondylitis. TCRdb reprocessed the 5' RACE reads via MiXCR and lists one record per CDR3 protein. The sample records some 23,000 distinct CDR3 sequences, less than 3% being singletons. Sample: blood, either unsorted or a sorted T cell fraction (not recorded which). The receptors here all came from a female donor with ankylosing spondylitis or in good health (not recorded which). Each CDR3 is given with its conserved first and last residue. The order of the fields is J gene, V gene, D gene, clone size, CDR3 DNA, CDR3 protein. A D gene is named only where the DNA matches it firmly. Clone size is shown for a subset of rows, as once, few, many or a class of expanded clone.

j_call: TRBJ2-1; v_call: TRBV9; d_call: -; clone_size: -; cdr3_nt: TGTGCCAGCAGCGTAGTAGGATCGGGGGCCTACAATGAGCAGTTCTTC; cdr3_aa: CASSVVGSGAYNEQFF
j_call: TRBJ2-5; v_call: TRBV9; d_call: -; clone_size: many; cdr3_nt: TGTGCCAGCAGCGTAGACGGTAAAGAGCATCAAGAGACCCAGTACTTC; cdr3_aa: CASSVDGKEHQETQYF
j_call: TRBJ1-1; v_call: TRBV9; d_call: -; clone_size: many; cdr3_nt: TGTGCCAGCAGCATCCGGGGGGGGCTGGACACTGAAGCTTTCTTT; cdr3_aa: CASSIRGGLDTEAFF
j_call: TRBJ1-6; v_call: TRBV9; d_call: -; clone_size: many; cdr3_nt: TGTGCCAGCAGCGTAGGACCGGCCGGGCAGCTTAATTCACCCCTCCACTTT; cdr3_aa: CASSVGPAGQLNSPLHF
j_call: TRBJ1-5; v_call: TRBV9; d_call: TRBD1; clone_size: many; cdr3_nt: TGTGCCAGCAGCGAAGGGACAGGGACTCAGCCCCAGCATTTT; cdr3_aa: CASSEGTGTQPQHF
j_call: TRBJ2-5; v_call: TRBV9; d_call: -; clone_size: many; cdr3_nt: TGTGCCAGTCGGGGGGCCTCAGAGACCCAGTACTTC; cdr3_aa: CASRGASETQYF
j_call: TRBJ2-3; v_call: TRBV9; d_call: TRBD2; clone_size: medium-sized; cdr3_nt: TGTGCCAGCAGCGTTAGCGGGGTATTCACAGATACGCAGTATTTT; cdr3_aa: CASSVSGVFTDTQYF
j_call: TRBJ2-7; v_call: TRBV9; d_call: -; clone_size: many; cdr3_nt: TGTGCCAGCAGCGTAGACGTCTCGTCCTACGAGCAGTACTTC; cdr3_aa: CASSVDVSSYEQYF
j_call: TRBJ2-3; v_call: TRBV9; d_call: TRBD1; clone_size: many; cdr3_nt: TGTGCCAGCAGCGTACAGGGGACAGGGGAGAGAGATACGCAGTATTTT; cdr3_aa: CASSVQGTGERDTQYF
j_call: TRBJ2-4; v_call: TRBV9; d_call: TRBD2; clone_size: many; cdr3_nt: TGTGCCAGCAGCACCGGACTAGCGTTGAAAAACATTCAGTACTTC; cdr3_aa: CASSTGLALKNIQYF
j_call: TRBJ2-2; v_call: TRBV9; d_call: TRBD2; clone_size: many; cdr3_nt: TGTGCCAGCAGCCTCATAACTCTAGCGGGTCCAAACACCGGGGAGCTGTTTTTT; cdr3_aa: CASSLITLAGPNTGELFF
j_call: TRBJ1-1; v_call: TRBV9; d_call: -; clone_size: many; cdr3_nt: TGTGCCAGCAGCGCCTTCGGGGGATCGGACACTGAAGCTTTCTTT; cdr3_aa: CASSAFGGSDTEAFF
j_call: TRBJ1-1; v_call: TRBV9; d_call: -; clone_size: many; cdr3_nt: TGTGCCAGCAGCGTGACCCAGAACACTGAAGCTTTCTTT; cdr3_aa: CASSVTQNTEAFF
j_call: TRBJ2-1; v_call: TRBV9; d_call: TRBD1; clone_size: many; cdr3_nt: TGTGCCAGCAGCGCCGGGACAGCAGTCCGTGTTTCGTCTACCTCCCACAATGAGCAGTTCTTC; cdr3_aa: CASSAGTAVRVSSTSHNEQFF
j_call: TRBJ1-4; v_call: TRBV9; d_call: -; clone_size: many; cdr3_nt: TGTGCCAGCAGCGTAGAGGGTTTAGGGGAACTGTTTTTT; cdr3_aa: CASSVEGLGELFF
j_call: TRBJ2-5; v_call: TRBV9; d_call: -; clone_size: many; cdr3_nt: TGTGCCAGCAGCGTAGCGGTAGAAGAGACCCAGTACTTC; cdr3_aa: CASSVAVEETQYF
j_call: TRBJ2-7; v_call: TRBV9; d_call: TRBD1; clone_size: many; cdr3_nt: TGTGCCAGCAGCCCCCGACAGGGCCCCTACGAGCAGTACTTC; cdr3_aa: CASSPRQGPYEQYF
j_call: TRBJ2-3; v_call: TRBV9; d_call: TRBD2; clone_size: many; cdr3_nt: TGTGCCAGCAGCGCCGAGAGCTGGACTAGCGGGGGTCGAGATACGCAGTATTTT; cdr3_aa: CASSAESWTSGGRDTQYF
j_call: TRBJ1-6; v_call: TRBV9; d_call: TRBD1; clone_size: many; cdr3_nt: TGTGCCAGCAGCCTCAGGGACAGGCCGTCGGAGGATTCACCCCTCCACTTT; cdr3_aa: CASSLRDRPSEDSPLHF
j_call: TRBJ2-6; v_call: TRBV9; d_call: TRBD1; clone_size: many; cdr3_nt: TGTGCCAGCAGCGGACAGGGGCGAGGGGCCAACGTCCTGACTTTC; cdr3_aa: CASSGQGRGANVLTF
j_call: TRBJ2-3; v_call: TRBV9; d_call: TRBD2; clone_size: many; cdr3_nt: TGTGCCAGCAGCCCCCACCGGACTAGCGGGAGGGCAGATACGCAGTATTTT; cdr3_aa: CASSPHRTSGRADTQYF
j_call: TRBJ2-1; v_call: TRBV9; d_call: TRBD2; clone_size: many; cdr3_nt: TGTGCCAGCAGCGTATATAGCGGGAGATCCAATGAGCAGTTCTTC; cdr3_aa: CASSVYSGRSNEQFF
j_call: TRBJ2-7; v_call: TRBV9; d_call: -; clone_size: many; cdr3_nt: TGTGCCAGCAGCGCCGAAAGCTCCTACGAGCAGTACTTC; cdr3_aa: CASSAESSYEQYF
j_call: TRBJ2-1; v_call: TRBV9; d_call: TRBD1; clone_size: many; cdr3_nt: TGTGCCAGCAGCCCGACAGGGAACTCCTACAATGAGCAGTTCTTC; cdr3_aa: CASSPTGNSYNEQFF
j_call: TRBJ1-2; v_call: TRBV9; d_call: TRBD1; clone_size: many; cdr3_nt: TGTGCCAGCAGCCAAGACAGGGCCTCTTATGGCTACACCTTC; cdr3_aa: CASSQDRASYGYTF
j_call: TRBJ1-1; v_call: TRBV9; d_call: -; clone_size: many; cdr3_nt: TGTGCCAGCAGCCCTCGAGGGGCCCAGAACACTGAAGCTTTCTTT; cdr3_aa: CASSPRGAQNTEAFF
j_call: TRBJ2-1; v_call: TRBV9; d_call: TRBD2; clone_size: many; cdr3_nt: TGTGCCAGCAGCGTAGGTCTAGCGGGGGGATACAATGAGCAGTTCTTC; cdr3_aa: CASSVGLAGGYNEQFF
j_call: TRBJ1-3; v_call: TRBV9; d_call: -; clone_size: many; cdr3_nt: TGTGCCAGCACGGCGGAAGGCAGAGTGAGGGACACCATATATTTT; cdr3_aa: CASTAEGRVRDTIYF
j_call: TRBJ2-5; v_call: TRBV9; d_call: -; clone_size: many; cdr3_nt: TGTGCCAGCAGCGTAAACAGCCGGGGGGAGACCCAGTACTTC; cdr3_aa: CASSVNSRGETQYF
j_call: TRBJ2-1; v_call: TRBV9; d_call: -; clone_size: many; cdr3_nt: TGTGCCAGCAGCGCCATGCTCTGGGATGAGCAGTTCTTC; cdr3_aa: CASSAMLWDEQFF
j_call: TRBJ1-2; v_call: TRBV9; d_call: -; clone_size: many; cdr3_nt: TGTGCCAGCAGCGTGGAAGGGGGTGGCGGCTATGGCTACACCTTC; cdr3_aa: CASSVEGGGGYGYTF
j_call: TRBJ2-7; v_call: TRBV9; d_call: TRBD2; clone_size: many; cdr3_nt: TGTGCCAGCAGCGCGGGAGGGGTAGGCGAGCAGTACTTC; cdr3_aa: CASSAGGVGEQYF
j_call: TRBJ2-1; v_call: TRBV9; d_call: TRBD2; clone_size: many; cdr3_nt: TGTGCCAGCAGCCCAGGACTAGCGGGAGAACGCTACGGCAATGAGCAGTTCTTC; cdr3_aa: CASSPGLAGERYGNEQFF
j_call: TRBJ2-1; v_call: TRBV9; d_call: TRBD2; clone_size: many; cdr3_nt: TGTGCCAGCAGCGCGGGACTAGCGGGTTACAATGAGCAGTTCTTC; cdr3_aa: CASSAGLAGYNEQFF
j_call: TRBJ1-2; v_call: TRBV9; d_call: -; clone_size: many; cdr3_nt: TGTGCCAGCAGCGAAAACAGGGACTATGGCTACACCTTC; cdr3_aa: CASSENRDYGYTF
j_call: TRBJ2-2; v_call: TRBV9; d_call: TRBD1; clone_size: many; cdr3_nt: TGTGCCAGCACCCTCCCTTCGGGACAGGGGGCGACCGGGGAGCTGTTTTTT; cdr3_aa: CASTLPSGQGATGELFF
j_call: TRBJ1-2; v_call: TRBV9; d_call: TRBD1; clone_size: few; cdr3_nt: TGTGCCAGCAGCCCCGGACAGGGGAGCTATGGCTACACCTTC; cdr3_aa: CASSPGQGSYGYTF
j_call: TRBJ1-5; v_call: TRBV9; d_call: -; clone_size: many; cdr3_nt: TGTGCCAGCAGCCCCTCCGGGAATGGCAATCAGCCCCAGCATTTT; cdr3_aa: CASSPSGNGNQPQHF
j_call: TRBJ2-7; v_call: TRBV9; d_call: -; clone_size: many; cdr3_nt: TGTGCCAGCAGCGCCCAGGAGTACGGGGAGCAGTACTTC; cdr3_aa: CASSAQEYGEQYF
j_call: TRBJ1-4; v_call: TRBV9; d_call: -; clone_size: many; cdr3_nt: TGTGCCAGCAGCGTAGGACAAGTCGGGGGATATGAAAAACTGTTTTTT; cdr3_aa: CASSVGQVGGYEKLFF
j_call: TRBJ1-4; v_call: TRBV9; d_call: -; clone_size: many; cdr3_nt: TGTGCCAGCAGCCCAACATTTTTTGCAACTAATGAAAAACTGTTTTTT; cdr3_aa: CASSPTFFATNEKLFF
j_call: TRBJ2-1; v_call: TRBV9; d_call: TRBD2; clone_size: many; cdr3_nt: TGTGCCAGCAGCGCTAGCGGGGGGGCCATCTTCGGGTCCTACAATGAGCAGTTCTTC; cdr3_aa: CASSASGGAIFGSYNEQFF
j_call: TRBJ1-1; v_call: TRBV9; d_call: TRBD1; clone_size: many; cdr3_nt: TGTGCCAGCAGCGCCCAGGGGGCGATGAACACTGAAGCTTTCTTT; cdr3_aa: CASSAQGAMNTEAFF
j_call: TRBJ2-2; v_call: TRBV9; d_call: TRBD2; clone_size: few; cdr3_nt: TGTGCCAGCAGCGTGGCTAGCGGGAGTCCCGGGGAGCTGTTTTTT; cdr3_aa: CASSVASGSPGELFF
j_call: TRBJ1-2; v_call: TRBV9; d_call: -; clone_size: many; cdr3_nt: TGTGCCAGCAGCGCCCAGGGCTATGGCTACACCTTC; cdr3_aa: CASSAQGYGYTF
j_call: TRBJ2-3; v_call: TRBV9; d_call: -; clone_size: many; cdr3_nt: TGTGCCAGCAGCTTTGCGGGACTCCGCACAGATACGCAGTATTTT; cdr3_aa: CASSFAGLRTDTQYF
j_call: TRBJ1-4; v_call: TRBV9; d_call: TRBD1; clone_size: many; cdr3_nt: TGTGCCAGCAGCGTAGACCCCCCGGGACAGATAAATGAAAAACTGTTTTTT; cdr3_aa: CASSVDPPGQINEKLFF
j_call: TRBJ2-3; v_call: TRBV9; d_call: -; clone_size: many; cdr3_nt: TGTGCCAGCAGCGTAGGGCTTGCGGCCGGCACAGATACGCAGTATTTT; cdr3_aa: CASSVGLAAGTDTQYF
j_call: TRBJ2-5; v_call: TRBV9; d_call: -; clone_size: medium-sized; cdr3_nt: TGTGCCAGCAGCGTAGGGACAGTAATCGACCAAGAGACCCAGTACTTC; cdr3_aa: CASSVGTVIDQETQYF
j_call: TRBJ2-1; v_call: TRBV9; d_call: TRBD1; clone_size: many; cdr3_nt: TGTGCCAGCAGCGTAGGAATCGGGACAGGGCTTAATGAGCAGTTCTTC; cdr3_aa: CASSVGIGTGLNEQFF
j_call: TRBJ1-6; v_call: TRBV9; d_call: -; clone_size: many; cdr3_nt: TGTGCCAGCAGCGCGGACCTAAATTCACCCCTCCACTTT; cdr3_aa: CASSADLNSPLHF
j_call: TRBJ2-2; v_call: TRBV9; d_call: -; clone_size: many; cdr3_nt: TGTGCCAGCAGCGTAGCGGTGGGAGCGGGGACAAACACCGGGGAGCTGTTTTTT; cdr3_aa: CASSVAVGAGTNTGELFF
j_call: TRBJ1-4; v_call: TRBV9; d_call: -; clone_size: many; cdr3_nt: TGTGCCAGCAGCGCTACAGGTGGACCTAATGAAAAACTGTTTTTT; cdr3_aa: CASSATGGPNEKLFF